The rows below give T cell receptor beta chains drawn from one sample of a study of blood T cell repertoires in COVID-19. Generated by immunoSEQ multiplex PCR, the TCRdb table keeps only in-frame clones and is missing some. The data show about 57,000 clones, around three quarters seen once. The sample comprised peripheral blood. The receptors originated from a man between 60 and 70 years old with acute or convalescent COVID-19. Each CDR3 is given with its conserved first and last residue.

v_gene,CDR3aa
TRBV9,CASSPHSGMGDNEQFF
TRBV12-3/TRBV12-4,CASSSRSGYTF
TRBV24-1,CATSDPGTGEIQETQYF
TRBV4-3,CASSQELAGWTTQYF
TRBV27,CASRQAGAYNEQFF
TRBV27,CASSRLASGNEQFF
TRBV12-5,CASGLDLGLAGGLGDEQYF
TRBV6-2/TRBV6-3,CASSYPRTGMNTEAFF
TRBV7-9,CASTQGDWGSPLHF
TRBV5-1,CASSLTVAGGPSEQFF
TRBV4-2,CASSQDSPNKYEQYF
TRBV11-3,CASSFSGSAGELFF
TRBV7-2,CASSLLPGYTEAFF
TRBV9,CASSVGTSGYEQYF
TRBV7-2,CASSLMDRVYEQYF
TRBV6-5,CASRLRGSSYNEQFF
TRBV19,CASSEGDWVYNEQFF
TRBV6-5,CLLGTGVGYGYTF
TRBV9,CASSVNRGRETQYF
TRBV5-1,CASSLGGRGYNEQFF
TRBV5-4,CASSLLQNTEAFF
TRBV2,CASRGQLNQPQHF
TRBV18,CASSPRATGGVGEQYF
TRBV28,CASTRDSHGNTIYF
TRBV11-2,CASSLQGVVEKLFF
TRBV28,CASSPSTEDTDTQYF
TRBV28,CASSGQEKGQPQHF
TRBV6-5,CASSYGGGDGYTF
TRBV7-9,CASSLAQQGVEQYF
TRBV7-9,CASSLGQGAEKLFF
TRBV28,CASSGGLNSGANVLTF
TRBV7-8,CASSFSGPGQPQHF
TRBV7-2,CASSWAPGLARNEQFF
TRBV19,CAGATRGGQPQHF
TRBV5-6,CASNDRGWAETQYF
TRBV10-3,CAISAQNTEAFF
TRBV19,CATHPLAGWDTEAFF
TRBV3-1/TRBV3-2,CASSQMGGRKGEQFF
TRBV18,CASSPPGQSRYEQYF